This passage covers 27 T cell receptor beta chains from one sample sequenced in a study of blood T cell repertoires in COVID-19. Here immunoSEQ multiplex PCR was the method, and the copy in TCRdb shows in-frame clones only, minus some. Among about 230,000 clones listed, about 90% were seen once. Sample: PBMCs or T cells enriched from blood (not recorded which). The origin of the receptors is a man aged 25-45 years who had recovered from COVID-19.

The chain has TRBV28 and TRBJ2-7; TRBD2 matches 9 bases. The V gene's germline CDR1 is MDHEN and CDR2 SYDVKM. The CDR3 runs 15 residues. The junction had 3 bases not matched to a gene; V was cut back by 1 base and J by 2 bases. The CDR3 reads CASSLLASGAYEQYF. The CDR3 bases are TGTGCCAGCAGTTTATTGGCTAGCGGGGCCTACGAGCAGTACTTC.

The chain recombines TRBV5-4 with TRBJ2-5; D not certain. Germline CDR1 SGHNT, CDR2 YYREEE (reference sequence). Trimming took 1 base from V and 4 from J, leaving 11 bases between them. The CDR3 spans 14 residues. The CDR3 sequence is CASSLSVTPETQYF. The CDR3 nucleotides read TGTGCCAGCAGCTTGTCAGTGACTCCAGAGACCCAGTACTTC.

This clone was seen a handful of times. As DNA, the CDR3 is TGTGCCAGCAGCTTGGCTAGGACAGGGGGTAACTATGGCTACACCTTC. It codes for CASSLARTGGNYGYTF. This chain links TRBV5-6 with TRBJ1-2; 10 nucleotides line up with TRBD1. This CDR3 has 16 residues. CDR1 SGHDT and CDR2 YYEEEE come from the germline V gene. The trim removed 0 bases at V and 1 base at J, leaving 3 bases unmatched.

This clone has more than one count but fewer than ten. V and J are TRBV24-1 and TRBJ1-5; 8 nucleotides agree with TRBD1. This CDR3 has 19 amino acids. Germline-derived CDR1 and CDR2 are KGHDR and SFDVKD. The V and J ends lost 0 bases and 6 bases, in that order; junction bases with no gene match: 15. The CDR3 is CATSDLRIAVGQDGQPQHF. The CDR3 nucleotides are TGTGCCACCAGTGATTTGCGCATCGCGGTGGGACAGGACGGTCAGCCCCAGCATTTT.

The chain links TRBV21-1 to TRBJ1-1; whether TRBD1, the table's D call, matches the DNA was not checked. TRBV21-1 is designated a pseudogene. This CDR3 is 15 amino acids long. The CDR3 sequence: CARTTAGLMNTEAFF. CDR3 DNA sequence: TGTGCCAGGACGACAGCAGGTTTAATGAACACTGAAGCTTTCTTT.

This clone showed up just once. The chain uses TRBV27 and TRBJ1-2; D may be TRBD1 (5 bases). Trimming shortened V by 2 bases and J by 6 bases, and 10 bases separated the two germline ends. The CDR3 spans 13 residues. Germline V CDR1 and CDR2: MNHEY, SMNVEV (reference sequence). CDR3 nucleotides: TGTGCCAGCAGTTTAAGCAGGGTCCATGGCTACACCTTC. Amino acids: CASSLSRVHGYTF.

The chain has TRBV29-1 and TRBJ2-7; 10 bases are shared with TRBD2. The V gene end was trimmed by 6 bases and the J gene end by 7 bases; junction bases not matched to a gene: 12. The CDR3 spans 14 residues. CDR1 is SQVTM and CDR2 is ANQGSEA in the germline V gene. CDR3 nucleotides: TGCAGCGTAGCTACCGGGACTAGCGCTCAAGAGCAGTACTTC. As protein: CSVATGTSAQEQYF.

J is TRBJ1-4 and V is TRBV2; D may be TRBD1 (6 bases). Trimming shortened V by 6 bases and J by 5 bases, and 13 bases separated the two germline ends. The germline V gene has CDR1 SNHLY and CDR2 FYNNEI. This CDR3 has 14 residues. CDR3 region: CASRTQGRNEKLFF. DNA of the CDR3: TGTGCCAGCAGAACACAGGGTCGAAATGAAAAACTGTTTTTT.

This clone was recorded once. J is TRBJ1-2 and V is TRBV10-3; D is unresolved. The CDR3 is made up of 10 amino acids. CDR1 is ENHRY, CDR2 SYGVKD, per germline. The CDR3 here is CGVWLHGYTF. CDR3 nucleotides: TGTGGTGTCTGGCTCCATGGCTACACCTTC.

The rearrangement links TRBV6-5 to TRBJ1-3, with D tentatively TRBD1 (5 bases). Germline V gene lookup returns CDR1 MNHEY and CDR2 SVGAGI. V was shortened by 0 bases and J by 1 base, with 10 bases between the two germline ends. CDR3 length: 16 amino acids. The DNA of the CDR3 is TGTGCCAGCAGTTACTCGTGGGGCCAATCTGGAAACACCATATATTTT. Amino acid sequence: CASSYSWGQSGNTIYF.

V is TRBV7-9 and J is TRBJ1-5, with no clear D. This CDR3 is 15 amino acids long. The germline CDR1 and CDR2 sequences are SEHNR and FQNEAQ (reference sequence). Between the trimmed V and J ends, which lost 4 bases and 0 bases, there was a span of 10 bases. The CDR3 nucleotides are TGTGCCAGCAGCTCCAGAGGTGATAGCAATCAGCCCCAGCATTTT. This encodes CASSSRGDSNQPQHF.

The chain links TRBV5-5 to TRBJ1-1, with 7 nucleotides matching TRBD1. The ends lost 4 bases at V and 1 base at J; junction bases unmatched: 13. The V gene's germline CDR1 is SGHKS and CDR2 YYEKEE (reference sequence). The CDR3 is made up of 17 amino acids. CDR3 protein: CASSQTRTGSRNTEAFF. The CDR3 DNA follows: TGTGCCAGCAGCCAGACCCGGACAGGCTCTCGGAACACTGAAGCTTTCTTT.

This chain connects TRBV7-6 to TRBJ2-3; the D gene is possibly TRBD2 (5 bases). CDR1 is SGHVS, CDR2 FNYEAQ, per germline. Trimming stripped 2 bases from V and 0 bases from J, with 18 bases between. This CDR3 is built from 18 residues. CDR3 residues: CASSLMPRGLGSTDTQYF. The CDR3 nucleotides read TGTGCCAGCAGCTTAATGCCCCGAGGGCTAGGAAGCACAGATACGCAGTATTTT.

The gene calls are TRBV29-1 and TRBJ2-7; 9 positions agree with TRBD2. J lost 2 bases, V lost 4 bases, and 3 bases had no gene match. Germline loops: CDR1 SQVTM, CDR2 ANQGSEA. This CDR3 comprises 13 residues. The CDR3 sequence: CSVAIAGAYEQYF. The CDR3 DNA follows: TGCAGCGTTGCCATAGCGGGAGCCTACGAGCAGTACTTC.

V usage is TRBV11-2 and J usage is TRBJ1-5; the D gene is possibly TRBD1 (5 bases). This CDR3 comprises 15 residues. Deletions cut 3 bases from V and 5 bases from J, with 14 bases between. Germline CDR1 and CDR2: SGHAT and FQNNGV. This chain's CDR3 is CASSFSYGGYQPQHF. The CDR3 DNA reads TGTGCCAGCAGCTTTTCTTACGGGGGATATCAGCCCCAGCATTTT.

The V gene is TRBV9, the J gene TRBJ2-5; 7 bases line up with TRBD1. Trimming cost V 0 bases and J 4 bases; bases outside gene matches: 9. This CDR3 region has 16 residues. Germline CDR1 SGDLS, CDR2 YYNGEE. The CDR3 DNA reads TGTGCCAGCAGCGTAGCGCGGATGACAGGGCGAGAGACCCAGTACTTC. This gives the protein CASSVARMTGRETQYF.

This chain links TRBV28 with TRBJ1-2; D perhaps matches TRBD1 (5 bases). The CDR3 has 15 residues. Germline lookup yields CDR1 MDHEN and CDR2 SYDVKM. V was pared by 6 bases and J by 3 bases, with 17 bases between. CDR3 sequence: CASSSDNGGDYGYTF. The CDR3 DNA is TGTGCCAGCAGCTCCGACAACGGGGGAGACTATGGCTACACCTTC.

J is TRBJ2-2 and V is TRBV14; 8 bases line up with TRBD2. The germline gives CDR1 SGHDN, CDR2 FVKESK. CDR3 length: 14 amino acids. The V segment lost 5 bases and the J segment 4 bases; nucleotides outside the gene matches: 3. The CDR3 DNA follows: TGTGCCAGCAGCAACCGGGGGGGCACCGGGGAGCTGTTTTTT. This sequence encodes CASSNRGGTGELFF.

In DNA, the CDR3 is TGTGCCAGCAGCCCACAGGGAAATCAGCCCCAGCATTTT. Translating gives CASSPQGNQPQHF. This chain joins TRBV12-3 or TRBV12-4 and TRBJ1-5, with D perhaps matching TRBD1 (6 bases). V lost 6 bases and J lost 4, with 10 bases in between. This CDR3 comprises 13 residues.

This clone is a singleton in its sample. V and J are TRBV7-6 and TRBJ2-1; the D gene is possibly TRBD2 (6 bases). There are 15 residues in the CDR3. Trimming removed 1 base from V and 2 bases from J, with 9 bases in between. Looked up from germline, CDR1 is SGHVS and CDR2 is FNYEAQ. The CDR3 region is CASSLGRDPYNEQFF. The CDR3 region has the DNA TGTGCCAGCAGCTTAGGGCGGGACCCCTACAATGAGCAGTTCTTC.

The chain combines TRBV7-9 with TRBJ2-4; D is possibly TRBD2 (5 bases). Germline-derived CDR1 and CDR2 are SEHNR and FQNEAQ (reference sequence). Trimming removed 2 bases at V and 7 bases at J, with 9 bases between. This CDR3 is built from 13 residues. In DNA form, the CDR3 reads TGTGCCAGCAGCTTACCAGCGGACAACATTCAGTACTTC. It is translated as CASSLPADNIQYF.

The chain recombines TRBV12-3 or TRBV12-4 with TRBJ1-4, with 7 bases aligning to TRBD1. The CDR3 loop spans 13 amino acids. Trimming took 10 bases from V and 5 from J; bases not matched to a gene: 7. The CDR3 is CATQTGQNEKLFF. CDR3 DNA sequence: TGTGCCACCCAAACGGGACAGAATGAAAAACTGTTTTTT.

This rearrangement joins TRBV5-1 to TRBJ2-2; D not certain. Germline V gene lookup returns CDR1 SGHRS and CDR2 YFSETQ. Trimming took off 5 bases at V and 0 bases at J, with 5 bases between the two ends. This CDR3 has 13 residues. The CDR3 region has the DNA TGCGCCAGCAGGCAGACGAACACCGGGGAGCTGTTTTTT. It yields the protein CASRQTNTGELFF.

This clone was recorded once. V usage is TRBV21-1 and J usage is TRBJ1-3. TRBV21-1 has pseudogene status. The CDR3 extends over 15 amino acids. DNA of the CDR3: TGTGCCAGCAGCGGACGAGGGTTCTCTGGAAACACCATATATTTT. Its protein product is CASSGRGFSGNTIYF.

The rearrangement uses TRBV7-6 and TRBJ2-3, with D possibly TRBD2 on 6 matching bases. Per germline, CDR1 SGHVS and CDR2 FNYEAQ. V lost 6 bases and J lost 4, with 17 bases in between. This CDR3 has 15 amino acids. The CDR3 is CASRQTRDQPDTQYF. The CDR3 DNA sequence: TGTGCCAGCAGACAGACTAGAGATCAGCCAGATACGCAGTATTTT.

DNA of the CDR3: TGTGCCAGCAGCTTAGCGCCGGGACAGATCCAAGAGACCCAGTACTTC. This translates into CASSLAPGQIQETQYF. V gene TRBV7-2 combines with J gene TRBJ2-5, with TRBD1 matching 7 bases. J lost 1 base, V lost 0 bases, and 5 bases had no gene match. This CDR3 contains 16 residues. Germline CDR1 and CDR2: SGHTA and FQGNSA.

This clone was counted only a few times. V and J are TRBV6-9 and TRBJ2-7, with 9 bases fitting TRBD1. This CDR3 has 14 amino acids. Germline CDR1 MNHGY, CDR2 SVAAGI. V lost 5 bases and J lost 6; bases outside the gene matches: 8. CDR3: CASSPQQGAGEQYF. DNA for the CDR3: TGTGCCAGCAGTCCTCAACAGGGGGCAGGCGAGCAGTACTTC.